This is a list of T cell receptor beta chains from one sample in a study of T cell repertoires in cytomegalovirus infection. TCRdb recomputed calls from the reads with MiXCR, one row per CDR3 protein. Here the sample spans more than 350,000 distinct CDR3 sequences, about a third being singletons. The specimen was PBMCs. These TCRs come from a human donor in good health (CMV status not recorded). Some clones in this sample may be carry-over from other donors' samples. Both conserved end residues are part of each CDR3. The order of the fields is V gene, D gene, clone size, J gene, CDR3 DNA, CDR3 protein. The D gene is left open where the match is weak. Where a row states a size, it is once, few, many or the class of an expanded clone; other rows omit it.

TRBV5-1	-	few	TRBJ2-1	TGCGCCAGCAGCTTGGGGGAGCCAGGAGAACGCTCCTACAATGAGCAGTTCTTC	CASSLGEPGERSYNEQFF
TRBV28	TRBD2	-	TRBJ2-3	TGTGCCAGCGGAGGTAGCGGGGGGCCGACCGATACGCAGTATTTT	CASGGSGGPTDTQYF
TRBV29-1	-	-	TRBJ1-2	TGCAGCGTTCTCCAGTCGGGAGTTTTGGATGGCTACACCTTC	CSVLQSGVLDGYTF
TRBV7-2	-	-	TRBJ1-2	TGTGCCAGCAGCTTAGCGCCGGACATCTTGAGCTACACCTTC	CASSLAPDILSYTF
TRBV2	-	-	TRBJ1-2	TGTGCCAGCAAACCAGGGGAGGACTATGGCTACACCTTC	CASKPGEDYGYTF
TRBV20-1	-	few	TRBJ2-5	TGCAGTGCTAGAGGGCTAGGGTTCCAAGAGACCCAGTACTTC	CSARGLGFQETQYF
TRBV12-3/TRBV12-4	TRBD2	many	TRBJ2-7	TGTGCCAGCAGCACTCATAGCGGGGTCTACGAGCAGTACTTC	CASSTHSGVYEQYF
TRBV12-3/TRBV12-4	-	-	TRBJ2-1	TGTGCCAGCAGTTCCGGAACCCTAAGTCGGGAGCAGTTCTTC	CASSSGTLSREQFF
TRBV6-5	TRBD2	few	TRBJ2-2	TGTGCCAGCAGTTACTCGAGCGGGGGGACGACCGGGGAGCTGTTTTTT	CASSYSSGGTTGELFF
TRBV25-1	-	-	TRBJ1-4	TGTGCCAGCAGTGAATATAAGGGGATTAGACTGTTTTTT	CASSEYKGIRLFF
TRBV7-6	-	-	TRBJ1-2	TGTGCCGGTAGACCCGAAGCCGCCGTTGGCTACACCTTC	CAGRPEAAVGYTF